The clone carrying this TCR beta chain was counted ten times or more. No antigen is known for it. All patients were treatment-naive before thyroid surgery. As processed by the authors: A distant-metastasis classifier for papillary thyroid cancer was built using CDR3 differences across clinicopathological groups. TCRdb re-analyzed the PCR reads using MiXCR. These V and J calls derive from TCRdb rather than the authors' analysis. The sample shows around 89,000 clones, under 15% of them seen only once. These data come from a study of metastatic and nonmetastatic thyroid tumors. As for the study in general: Samples came from malignant and benign thyroid patients, and repertoires were compared across blood and tumor or nodule tissue. Study-wide results and limits: Malignant thyroid tumors reportedly exceeded benign nodules significantly in TCR beta diversity, with the difference appearing in blood and tumor.

The CDR3 consists of 13 residues. Trimming cost V 1 base and J 3 bases, with 7 bases left between them. Germline V gives CDR1 DFQATT, CDR2 SNEGSKA (reference sequence). This sequence joins TRBV20-1 and TRBJ1-5; a weak D match, TRBD1 (5 bases). The receptor's source is a female donor with papillary thyroid cancer or a benign thyroid nodule (not recorded which). Some clones in this sample may be carry-over from other donors' samples. The sequencing sample was made of blood. The CDR3: CSARGGTNQPQHF. CDR3 nucleotides: TGCAGTGCTAGAGGGGGGACCAATCAGCCCCAGCATTTT.